This T cell receptor beta chain is drawn from a study of shared clonotypes between healthy human individuals. Genomic DNA of every subset was divided equally among multiple immunoSEQ plates. Produced via immunoSEQ multiplex PCR; TCRdb's table is partial and in-frame only. The data show roughly 1.4 million clones, approximately 98.5% seen once. Whole-study results and caveats: The genetic and exposure-history diversity represented was limited by few donors.

CDR1 and CDR2 (germline): MNHEY, SVGAGI. The junction had 4 bases not matched to a gene; V was cut back by 5 bases and J by 11 bases. The CDR3 has 11 residues. About this clone itself: Its antigen remains unknown.

The receptor was derived from a man in his thirties or forties in good health. Material: naive CD4+ T cells sorted from blood. Subset reported: CD45RA+ positively selected. This chain joins TRBV6-5 and TRBJ2-3; 7 positions match TRBD1. CDR3 amino acids: CASSQDRRQYF. For the CDR3, the DNA is TGTGCCAGCAGTCAGGACAGGAGGCAGTATTTT.